Presented here are 4 T cell receptor beta chains from one specimen sequenced in a study of read filtering for tumor transcriptome and immune sequencing. The library was built from 400 to 500 ng RNA with molecular barcoded adaptors for alpha/delta and beta/gamma chains. TCRdb independently ran MiXCR on the reads; one entry per CDR3 protein. The sample records tens of thousands of distinct CDR3 sequences, 20% to 25% being singletons. The sequenced sample was a population of CD138-negative cells sorted from bone marrow. The origin of the receptors is a donor at least 40 years old with multiple myeloma.

The chain couples TRBV5-1 to TRBJ2-1; the match to TRBD2 covers 12 bases. The CDR3 sequence is 15 residues long. Germline V gives CDR1 SGHRS, CDR2 YFSETQ. V lost 3 bases, J lost 8 bases, and 6 bases stayed unmatched. CDR3 amino acids: CASSSTSGGRDEQFF. For the CDR3, the DNA is TGCGCCAGCAGCTCGACTAGCGGGGGAAGAGATGAGCAGTTCTTC. The whole variable domain, filled in from reference TRBV5-1 and TRBJ2-1, reads KAGVTQTPRYLIKTRGQQVTLSCSPISGHRSVSWYQQTPGQGLQFLFEYFSETQRNKGNFPGRFSGRQFSNSRSEMNVSTLELGDSALYLCASSSTSGGRDEQFFGPGTRLTVL.

This clonotype has at least ten counts. The chain combines TRBV11-2 with TRBJ2-3; TRBD1 might be the D (6 bases). V lost 5 bases and J lost 0, with 12 bases in between. Germline assignment: CDR1 SGHAT and CDR2 FQNNGV. The CDR3 contains 15 residues. The CDR3 is CASSPDRFSTDTQYF. CDR3 coding DNA: TGTGCCAGCAGCCCTGACAGGTTTAGCACAGATACGCAGTATTTT.

The sample holds many counts of this clonotype. The chain is built from TRBV28 and TRBJ2-7; D gene uncertain. The V end lost 6 bases, the J end lost 4 bases, and 13 bases lay between the germline ends. Per germline, CDR1 MDHEN and CDR2 SYDVKM. The CDR3 extends over 13 amino acids. This CDR3 reads CASSTPAGYEQYF. For the CDR3, the DNA is TGTGCCAGCAGCACCCCGGCTGGGTACGAGCAGTACTTC.

This clonotype was counted at least ten times. CDR3 in amino acids: CASSNPRGERELFF. CDR3 bases: TGTGCCAGCAGTAACCCCCGGGGGGAAAGGGAGCTGTTTTTT. The chain links TRBV6-5 to TRBJ2-2; TRBD2 aligns across 7 bases. Germline loops: CDR1 MNHEY, CDR2 SVGAGI. The V segment lost 5 bases and the J segment 9 bases; nucleotides outside the gene matches: 9. The CDR3 is 14 amino acids.